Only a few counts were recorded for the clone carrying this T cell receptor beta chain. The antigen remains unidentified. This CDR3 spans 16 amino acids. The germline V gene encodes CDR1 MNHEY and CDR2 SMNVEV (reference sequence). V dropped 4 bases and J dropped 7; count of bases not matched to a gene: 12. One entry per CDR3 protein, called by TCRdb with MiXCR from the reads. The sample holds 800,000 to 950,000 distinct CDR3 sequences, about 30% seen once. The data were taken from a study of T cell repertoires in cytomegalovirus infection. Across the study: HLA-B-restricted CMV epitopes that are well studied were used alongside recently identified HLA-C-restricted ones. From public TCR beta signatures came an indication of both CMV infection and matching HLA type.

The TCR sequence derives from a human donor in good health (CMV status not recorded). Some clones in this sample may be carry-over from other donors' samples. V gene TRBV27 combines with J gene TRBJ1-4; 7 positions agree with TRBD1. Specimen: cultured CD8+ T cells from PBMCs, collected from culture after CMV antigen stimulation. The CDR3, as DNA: TGTGCCAGCAGTTCCCCCGGGGAGGGGGCGGCTGAAAAACTGTTTTTT. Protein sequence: CASSSPGEGAAEKLFF. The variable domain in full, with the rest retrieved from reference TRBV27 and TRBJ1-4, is EAQVTQNPRYLITVTGKKLTVTCSQNMNHEYMSWYRQDPGLGLRQIYYSMNVEVTDKGDVPEGYKVSRKEKRNFPLILESPSPNQTSLYFCASSSPGEGAAEKLFFGSGTQLSVL.